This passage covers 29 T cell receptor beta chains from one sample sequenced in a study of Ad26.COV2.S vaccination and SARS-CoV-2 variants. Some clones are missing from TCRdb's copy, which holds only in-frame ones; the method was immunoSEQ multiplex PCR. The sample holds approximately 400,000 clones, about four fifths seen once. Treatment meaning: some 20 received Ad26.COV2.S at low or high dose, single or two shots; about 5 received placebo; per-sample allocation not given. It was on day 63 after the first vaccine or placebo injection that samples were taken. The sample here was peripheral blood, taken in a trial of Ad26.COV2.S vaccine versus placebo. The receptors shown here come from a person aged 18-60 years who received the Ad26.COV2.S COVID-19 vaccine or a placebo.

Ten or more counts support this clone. DNA of the CDR3: TGTGCCATCAGTGTAGCAAACGAGCAGTACTTC. It yields the protein CAISVANEQYF. This chain connects TRBV10-3 to TRBJ2-7; D gene ambiguous. This CDR3 has 11 residues. CDR1 ENHRY and CDR2 SYGVKD come from the germline V gene. V lost 4 bases and J 5 bases, leaving 6 bases between the germline ends.

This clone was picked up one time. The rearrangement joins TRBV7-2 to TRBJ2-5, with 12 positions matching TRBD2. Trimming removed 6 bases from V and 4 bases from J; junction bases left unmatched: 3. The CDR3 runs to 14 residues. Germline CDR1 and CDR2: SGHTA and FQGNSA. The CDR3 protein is CASRQGLAGETQYF. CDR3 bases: TGTGCCAGCAGACAGGGACTAGCGGGAGAGACCCAGTACTTC.

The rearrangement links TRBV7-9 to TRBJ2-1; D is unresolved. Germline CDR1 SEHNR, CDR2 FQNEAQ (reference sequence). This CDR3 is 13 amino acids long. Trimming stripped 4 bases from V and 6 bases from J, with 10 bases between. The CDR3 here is CASSSGRINEQFF. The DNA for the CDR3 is TGTGCCAGCAGCTCAGGACGGATCAATGAGCAGTTCTTC. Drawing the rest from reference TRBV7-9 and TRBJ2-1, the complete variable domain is DTGVSQNPRHKITKRGQNVTFRCDPISEHNRLYWYRQTLGQGPEFLTYFQNEAQLEKSRLLSDRFSAERPKGSFSTLEIQRTEQGDSAMYLCASSSGRINEQFFGPGTRLTVL.

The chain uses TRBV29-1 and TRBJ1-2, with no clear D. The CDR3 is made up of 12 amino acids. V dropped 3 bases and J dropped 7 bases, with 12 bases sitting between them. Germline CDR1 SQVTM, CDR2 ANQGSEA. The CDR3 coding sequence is TGCAGCGTTGAGGGTCAGTTAAGTGGCTACACCTTC. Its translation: CSVEGQLSGYTF.

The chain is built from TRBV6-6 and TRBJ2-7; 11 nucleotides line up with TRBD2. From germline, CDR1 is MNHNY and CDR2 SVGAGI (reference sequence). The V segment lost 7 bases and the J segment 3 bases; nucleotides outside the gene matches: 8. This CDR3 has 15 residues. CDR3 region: CASTLAGGGGYEQYF. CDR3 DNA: TGTGCCAGCACCCTAGCGGGAGGCGGCGGCTACGAGCAGTACTTC.

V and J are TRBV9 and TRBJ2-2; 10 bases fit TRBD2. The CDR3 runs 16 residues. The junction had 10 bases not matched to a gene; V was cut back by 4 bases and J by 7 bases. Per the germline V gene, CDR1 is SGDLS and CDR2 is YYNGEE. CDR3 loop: CASSTRTSGANGELFF. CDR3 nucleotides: TGTGCCAGCAGCACCCGGACTAGCGGCGCGAACGGGGAGCTGTTTTTT.

This chain's CDR3 is CASSLWTSEGGAGELFF. The DNA of the CDR3 is TGTGCCAGCAGCTTATGGACTAGCGAGGGTGGAGCCGGGGAGCTGTTTTTT. This rearrangement joins TRBV11-3 to TRBJ2-2; the match to TRBD2 covers 9 bases. CDR3 size: 17 residues. With V trimmed by 2 bases and J by 6 bases, 10 bases remained unmatched. Germline CDR1 and CDR2: SGHNT and YENEEA.

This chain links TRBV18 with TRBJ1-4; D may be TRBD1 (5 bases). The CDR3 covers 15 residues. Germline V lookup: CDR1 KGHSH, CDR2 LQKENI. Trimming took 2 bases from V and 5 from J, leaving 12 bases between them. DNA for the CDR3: TGTGCCAGCTCACCAAGGGGCGGATTAAATGAAAAACTGTTTTTT. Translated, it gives CASSPRGGLNEKLFF.

CDR3 in DNA: TGTGCCACCAGTGATGGGCGGGCCGGGGAGCTGTTTTTT. This encodes CATSDGRAGELFF. The chain has TRBV24-1 and TRBJ2-2, with a possible D match to TRBD2 (5 bases). Trimming pared 3 bases from V and 6 bases from J, leaving 7 bases between. Germline V CDR1 and CDR2: KGHDR, SFDVKD. This CDR3 has 13 residues.

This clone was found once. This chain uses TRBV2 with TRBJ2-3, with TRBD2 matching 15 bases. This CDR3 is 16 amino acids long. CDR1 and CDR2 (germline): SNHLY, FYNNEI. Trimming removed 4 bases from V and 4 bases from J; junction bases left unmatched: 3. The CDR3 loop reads CASSGGLAGGSDTQYF. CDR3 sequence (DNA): TGTGCCAGCAGTGGGGGACTAGCGGGAGGATCAGATACGCAGTATTTT. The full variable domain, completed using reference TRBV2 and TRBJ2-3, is EPEVTQTPSHQVTQMGQEVILRCVPISNHLYFYWYRQILGQKVEFLVSFYNNEISEKSEIFDDQFSVERPDGSNFTLKIRSTKLEDSAMYFCASSGGLAGGSDTQYFGPGTRLTVL.

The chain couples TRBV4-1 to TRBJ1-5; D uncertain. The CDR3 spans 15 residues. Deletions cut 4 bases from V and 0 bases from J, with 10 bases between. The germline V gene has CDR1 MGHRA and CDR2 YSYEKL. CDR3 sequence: CASSPSYNSNQPQHF. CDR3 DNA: TGCGCCAGCAGCCCTTCTTACAATAGCAATCAGCCCCAGCATTTT.

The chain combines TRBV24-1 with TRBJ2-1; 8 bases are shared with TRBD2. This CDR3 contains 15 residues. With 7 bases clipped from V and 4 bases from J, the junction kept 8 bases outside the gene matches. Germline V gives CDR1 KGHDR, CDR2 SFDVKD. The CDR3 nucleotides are TGTGCCACCAGGGCTACTAGCGGCCCTTACAATGAGCAGTTCTTC. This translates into CATRATSGPYNEQFF.

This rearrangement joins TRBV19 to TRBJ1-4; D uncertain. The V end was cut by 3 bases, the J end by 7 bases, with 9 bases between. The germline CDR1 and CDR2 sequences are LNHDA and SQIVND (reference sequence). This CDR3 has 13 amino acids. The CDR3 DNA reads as TGTGCCAGTAGTATTGGACGTAGTGAAAAACTGTTTTTT. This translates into CASSIGRSEKLFF.

The CDR3, as DNA: TGTGCCAGCAGCAACACAGATACGCAGTATTTT. Translation: CASSNTDTQYF. The chain is built from TRBV7-3 and TRBJ2-3; no clear D gene. Trimming shortened V by 5 bases and J by 2 bases, and 2 bases separated the two germline ends. CDR1 and CDR2 (germline): SGHTA, FQGTGA. The CDR3 has 11 amino acids.

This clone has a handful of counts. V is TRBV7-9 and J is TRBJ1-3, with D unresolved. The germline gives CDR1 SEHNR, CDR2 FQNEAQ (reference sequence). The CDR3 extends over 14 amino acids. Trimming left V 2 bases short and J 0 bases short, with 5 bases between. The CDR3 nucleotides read TGTGCCAGCAGCTTAACCATCTCTGGAAACACCATATATTTT. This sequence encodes CASSLTISGNTIYF.

The CDR3, as DNA: TGTGCCAGCAGTCCCCTGGGGGGGTCCTACGAGCAGTACTTC. Translation gives CASSPLGGSYEQYF. The rearrangement links TRBV27 to TRBJ2-7; TRBD2 matches 7 bases. The CDR3 loop spans 14 amino acids. The germline V gene encodes CDR1 MNHEY and CDR2 SMNVEV (reference sequence). V gave up 5 bases and J gave up 1 base; unmatched junction bases: 5.

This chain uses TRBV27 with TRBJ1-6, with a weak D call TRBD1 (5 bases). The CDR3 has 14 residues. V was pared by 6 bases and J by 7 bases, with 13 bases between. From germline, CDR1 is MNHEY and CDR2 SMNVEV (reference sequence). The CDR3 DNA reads TGTGCCAGCAGGAAGGTAGGGACCAATTCACCCCTCCACTTT. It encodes CASRKVGTNSPLHF.

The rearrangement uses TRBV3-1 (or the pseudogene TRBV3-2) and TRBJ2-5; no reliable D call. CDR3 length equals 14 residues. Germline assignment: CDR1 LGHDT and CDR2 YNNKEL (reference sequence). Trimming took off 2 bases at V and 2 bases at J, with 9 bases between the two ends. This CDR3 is CASSQWLLQETQYF. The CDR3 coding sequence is TGTGCCAGCAGCCAATGGCTATTACAAGAGACCCAGTACTTC.

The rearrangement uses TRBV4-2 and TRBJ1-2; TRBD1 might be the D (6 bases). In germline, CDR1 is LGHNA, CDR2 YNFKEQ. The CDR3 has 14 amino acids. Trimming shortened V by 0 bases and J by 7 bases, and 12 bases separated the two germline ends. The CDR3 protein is CASSQEGGASGYTF. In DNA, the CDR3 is TGTGCCAGCAGCCAAGAAGGGGGGGCGAGTGGCTACACCTTC.

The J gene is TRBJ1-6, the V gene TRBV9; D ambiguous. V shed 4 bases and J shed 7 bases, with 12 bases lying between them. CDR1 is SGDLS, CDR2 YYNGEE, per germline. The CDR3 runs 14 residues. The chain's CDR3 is CASSLGSGNSPLHF. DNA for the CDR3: TGTGCCAGCAGCTTGGGGAGCGGGAATTCACCCCTCCACTTT.

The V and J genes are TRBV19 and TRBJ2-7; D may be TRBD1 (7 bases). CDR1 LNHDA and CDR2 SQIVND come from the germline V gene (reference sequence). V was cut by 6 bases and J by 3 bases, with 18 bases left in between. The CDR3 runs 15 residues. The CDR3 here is CASSIAGQINYEQYF. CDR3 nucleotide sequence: TGTGCCAGTAGCATTGCGGGACAGATAAACTACGAGCAGTACTTC.

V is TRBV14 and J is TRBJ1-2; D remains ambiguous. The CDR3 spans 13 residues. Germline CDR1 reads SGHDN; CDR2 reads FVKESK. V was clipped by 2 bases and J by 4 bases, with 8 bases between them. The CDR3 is CASSQLTSYGYTF. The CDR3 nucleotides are TGTGCCAGCAGCCAATTAACCAGCTATGGCTACACCTTC.

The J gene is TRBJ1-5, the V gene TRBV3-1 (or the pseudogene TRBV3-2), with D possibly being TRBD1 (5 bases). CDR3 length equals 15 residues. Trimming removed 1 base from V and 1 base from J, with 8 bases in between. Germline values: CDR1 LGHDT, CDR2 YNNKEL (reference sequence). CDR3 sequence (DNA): TGTGCCAGCAGCCAAGGTGGGGGAAGCAATCAGCCCCAGCATTTT. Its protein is CASSQGGGSNQPQHF.

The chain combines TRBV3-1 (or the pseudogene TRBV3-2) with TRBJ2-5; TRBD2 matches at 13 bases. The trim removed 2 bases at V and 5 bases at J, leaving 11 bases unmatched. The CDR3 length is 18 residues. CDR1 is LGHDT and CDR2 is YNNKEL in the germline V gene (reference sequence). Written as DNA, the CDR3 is TGTGCCAGCAGCCAACCCACTAGCGGGAGGGCGCGGAGGGAGACCCAGTACTTC. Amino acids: CASSQPTSGRARRETQYF.

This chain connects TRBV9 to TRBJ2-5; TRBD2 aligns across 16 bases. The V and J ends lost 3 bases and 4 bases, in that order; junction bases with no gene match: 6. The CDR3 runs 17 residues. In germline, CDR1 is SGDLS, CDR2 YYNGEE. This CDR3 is CASSAGTSGGARETQYF. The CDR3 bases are TGTGCCAGCAGCGCTGGGACTAGCGGGGGGGCGCGAGAGACCCAGTACTTC.

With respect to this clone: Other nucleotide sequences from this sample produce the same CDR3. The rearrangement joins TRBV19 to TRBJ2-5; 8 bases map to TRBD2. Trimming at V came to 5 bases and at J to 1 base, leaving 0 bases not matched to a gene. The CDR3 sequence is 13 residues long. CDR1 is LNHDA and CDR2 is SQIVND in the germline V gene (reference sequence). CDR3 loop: CASSGTSQETQYF. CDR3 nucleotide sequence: TGTGCCAGTAGTGGGACTAGCCAAGAGACCCAGTACTTC.

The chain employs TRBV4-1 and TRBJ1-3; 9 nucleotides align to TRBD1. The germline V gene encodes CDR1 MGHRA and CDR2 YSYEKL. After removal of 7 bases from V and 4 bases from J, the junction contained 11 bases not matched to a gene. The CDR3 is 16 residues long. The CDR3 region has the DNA TGCGCCAGCACCCCGGGACAGGGTCCGTCCGGAAACACCATATATTTT. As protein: CASTPGQGPSGNTIYF.

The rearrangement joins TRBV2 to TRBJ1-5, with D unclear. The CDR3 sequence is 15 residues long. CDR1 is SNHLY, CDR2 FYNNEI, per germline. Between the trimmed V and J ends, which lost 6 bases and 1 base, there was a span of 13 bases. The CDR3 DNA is TGTGCCAGCAGCAAGATTATCGGGAGCAATCAGCCCCAGCATTTT. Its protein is CASSKIIGSNQPQHF.

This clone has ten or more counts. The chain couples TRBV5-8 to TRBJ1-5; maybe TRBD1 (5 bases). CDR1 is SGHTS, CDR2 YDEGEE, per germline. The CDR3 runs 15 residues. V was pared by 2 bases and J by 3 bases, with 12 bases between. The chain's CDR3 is CASSFGQKVNQPQHF. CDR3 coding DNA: TGTGCCAGCAGCTTCGGACAAAAAGTCAATCAGCCCCAGCATTTT.